A single sample is the source of the 18 T cell receptor beta chains below, sequenced in a study of control samples from healthy donors and cancer patients. The data were produced by immunoSEQ multiplex PCR, yet TCRdb's version contains in-frame clones alone and is incomplete. The table records about 120,000 clones, roughly 88% of them present only once. Specimen: blood. These receptors originate from a man between 40 and 49 years old in good health.

The chain is built from TRBV19 and TRBJ1-5; no firm D call. V gave up 0 bases and J gave up 0 bases, with 12 bases separating them. This CDR3 comprises 17 residues. Germline V gene data show CDR1 as LNHDA and CDR2 as SQIVND (reference sequence). The CDR3 here is CASSIEVPPNSNQPQHF. CDR3 DNA: TGTGCCAGTAGTATAGAGGTTCCCCCCAATAGCAATCAGCCCCAGCATTTT.

This clone was picked up a small number of times. This rearrangement joins TRBV2 to TRBJ1-4; D unresolved. In germline, CDR1 is SNHLY, CDR2 FYNNEI. The CDR3 length is 14 residues. Trimming pared 1 base from V and 4 bases from J, leaving 7 bases between. CDR3 loop: CASSEGDRNEKLFF. As DNA, the CDR3 is TGTGCCAGCAGTGAAGGTGATCGTAATGAAAAACTGTTTTTT.

The CDR3 loop is CASSSRADNEQFF. DNA for the CDR3: TGCGCCAGCAGCTCCAGGGCCGACAATGAGCAGTTCTTC. The V and J genes are TRBV5-1 and TRBJ2-1; TRBD1 might be the D (5 bases). The CDR3 totals 13 residues. The V and J ends lost 3 bases and 5 bases respectively, with 9 bases between them. CDR1 and CDR2 from the germline V gene are SGHRS and YFSETQ.

V usage is TRBV4-3 and J usage is TRBJ1-4; D call uncertain. Deletions cut 1 base from V and 6 bases from J, with 9 bases between. The CDR3 extends over 14 amino acids. The germline gives CDR1 LGHNA, CDR2 YSLEER. This chain's CDR3 is CASSQVISYEKLFF. Here the CDR3 DNA reads TGCGCCAGCAGCCAAGTCATCAGTTATGAAAAACTGTTTTTT.

This chain connects TRBV6-6 to TRBJ1-5, with D hard to call. Germline V gene data show CDR1 as MNHNY and CDR2 as SVGAGI (reference sequence). The CDR3 has 14 amino acids. Trimming removed 4 bases at V and 4 bases at J, with 11 bases between. The CDR3 DNA follows: TGTGCCAGCAGTTTCGGACGGAGTAATCAGCCCCAGCATTTT. Protein sequence: CASSFGRSNQPQHF.

The CDR3 protein is CASAGQKSGETQYF. The DNA of the CDR3 is TGTGCCAGCGCTGGACAGAAGAGTGGAGAGACCCAGTACTTC. The V call is TRBV2, the J call TRBJ2-5, with D maybe TRBD1 (6 bases). The length of the CDR3 is 14 residues. V was cut by 8 bases and J by 4 bases, with 17 bases left in between. Looked up from germline, CDR1 is SNHLY and CDR2 is FYNNEI.

This clone appeared a single time. This chain connects TRBV12-3 or TRBV12-4 to TRBJ1-3; D call uncertain. V lost 5 bases and J 3 bases, leaving 5 bases between the germline ends. The CDR3 length is 12 residues. This CDR3 reads CASSQDGNTIYF. The DNA of the CDR3 is TGTGCCAGCAGTCAAGATGGAAACACCATATATTTT.

V gene TRBV6-5 combines with J gene TRBJ2-3, with 7 bases lining up with TRBD2. This CDR3 has 14 amino acids. CDR1 MNHEY and CDR2 SVGAGI come from the germline V gene. V lost 7 bases and J lost 1; bases outside the gene matches: 5. The CDR3 spells CASKLAGGTDTQYF. Written as DNA, the CDR3 is TGTGCCAGCAAGCTGGCGGGGGGCACAGATACGCAGTATTTT.

The gene calls are TRBV12-5 and TRBJ2-5, with D possibly matching TRBD1 (6 bases). Germline-derived CDR1 and CDR2 are LGHNT and FRNRAP. With 6 bases removed from V and 5 bases from J, the gap between germline ends came to 19 bases. CDR3 length equals 15 residues. CDR3 DNA sequence: TGTGCTAGTGGCCCCGGGACACCCGGCGGGGAGACCCAGTACTTC. It yields the protein CASGPGTPGGETQYF. The variable domain in full, completed from reference TRBV12-5 and TRBJ2-5, reads DARVTQTPRHKVTEMGQEVTMRCQPILGHNTVFWYRQTMMQGLELLAYFRNRAPLDDSGMPKDRFSAEMPDATLATLKIQPSEPRDSAVYFCASGPGTPGGETQYFGPGTRLLVL.

By sample share, this clone is medium-sized. J is TRBJ2-4 and V is TRBV9; D is unresolved. The CDR3 contains 14 residues. Trimming pared 2 bases from V and 0 bases from J, leaving 6 bases between. The germline V gene has CDR1 SGDLS and CDR2 YYNGEE. The CDR3 DNA sequence: TGTGCCAGCAGCGTCGGTCTAGCCAAAAACATTCAGTACTTC. Protein product: CASSVGLAKNIQYF.

The table lists this clone with a count of one. The chain links TRBV19 to TRBJ1-1, with a possible D match to TRBD1 (6 bases). V was shortened by 8 bases and J by 0 bases, with 10 bases between the two germline ends. The germline CDR1 and CDR2 sequences are LNHDA and SQIVND (reference sequence). The CDR3 length is 13 residues. In nucleotides, the CDR3 is TGTGCCAGTGGACAGAAGTTGAACACTGAAGCTTTCTTT. It yields the protein CASGQKLNTEAFF.

The V call is TRBV5-5, the J call TRBJ2-5, with 10 bases matching TRBD2. After removal of 4 bases from V and 2 bases from J, the junction contained 5 bases not matched to a gene. In germline, CDR1 is SGHKS, CDR2 YYEKEE (reference sequence). This CDR3 is 15 amino acids long. The chain's CDR3 is CASSPSGGHQETQYF. Written as DNA, the CDR3 is TGTGCCAGCAGCCCTAGCGGGGGTCATCAAGAGACCCAGTACTTC.

A remark on this clone: An end of the junction differs from the germline gene, which may be a read error. V and J are TRBV6-1 and TRBJ1-4; possibly TRBD1 for D (6 bases). The CDR3 spans 15 residues. CDR1 is MNHNS and CDR2 is SASEGT in the germline V gene. CDR3 sequence (DNA): TGTGCCAGCAGAGAAGACAGGAAACAAAATGAAAAACTGTTTTTT. This codes for CASREDRKQNEKLFF.

A remark on this clone: The same CDR3 arises from other DNA sequences in this sample as well. The chain employs TRBV29-1 and TRBJ2-7; possible D gene TRBD1, 6 bases. V lost 0 bases and J lost 9, with 21 bases in between. Germline lookup yields CDR1 SQVTM and CDR2 ANQGSEA. CDR3 length: 15 residues. The CDR3 protein is CSVEELFDSGVGQYF. In DNA, the CDR3 is TGCAGCGTTGAAGAACTCTTCGATTCAGGGGTGGGGCAGTACTTC.

This sequence joins TRBV7-8 and TRBJ2-7; D is uncertain. Trimming removed 3 bases from V and 4 bases from J, with 10 bases in between. CDR3 size: 13 residues. From germline, CDR1 is SGHVS and CDR2 FQNEAQ. The CDR3 bases are TGTGCCAGCAGCTTCTCGACGGATTACGAGCAGTACTTC. This codes for CASSFSTDYEQYF. The full variable domain, in which reference TRBV7-8 and TRBJ2-7 provide the parts outside the CDR3, is GAGVSQSPRYKVAKRGQDVALRCDPISGHVSLFWYQQALGQGPEFLTYFQNEAQLDKSGLPSDRFFAERPEGSVSTLKIQRTQQEDSAVYLCASSFSTDYEQYFGPGTRLTVT.

This chain uses TRBV6-4 with TRBJ1-6, with D perhaps matching TRBD1 (6 bases). CDR3 length: 16 amino acids. Germline V gene data show CDR1 as MRHNA and CDR2 as SNTAGT. V lost 3 bases to trimming and J lost 6 bases, with 15 bases between them. CDR3 nucleotides: TGTGCCAGCAGTGAAGGTGGGGGCTTTGGTAATTCACCCCTCCACTTT. Protein: CASSEGGGFGNSPLHF.

The genes are TRBV18 and TRBJ1-1; the match to TRBD1 covers 7 bases. This CDR3 contains 12 residues. CDR1 is KGHSH, CDR2 LQKENI, per germline. V lost 3 bases and J lost 8; bases outside the gene matches: 3. The CDR3 is CASSPTDREAFF. The DNA of the CDR3 is TGTGCCAGCTCACCCACGGACAGGGAAGCTTTCTTT.

As DNA, the CDR3 is TGTGCCAGCAGCCCGCCCGGCGGCAGCTCCTATAATTCACCCCTCCACTTT. Translating gives CASSPPGGSSYNSPLHF. The V call is TRBV7-9, the J call TRBJ1-6, with unresolved D. This CDR3 is built from 17 residues. In germline, CDR1 is SEHNR, CDR2 FQNEAQ (reference sequence). Trimming removed 5 bases from V and 0 bases from J, with 14 bases in between.